This TCR beta chain emerged from a study of cytomegalovirus exposure and HLA in healthy donors. Study observations and caveats: V- and J-gene trimming in TCR beta was tied to a missense DCLRE1C variant by an analysis performed later. In vitro experiments confirmed that a few CMV-associated chains were specific for CMV antigens.

Use of 60 Vbeta and 13 Jbeta primers characterized the PCR. The table came from immunoSEQ multiplex PCR; TCRdb's copy has only in-frame clones and leaves some out. Counted here are 180,000 or so clones, 60% to 80% occurring once; the ten biggest clones make up about 7.7%. This CDR3 has 18 amino acids. Trimming pared 3 bases from V and 1 base from J, leaving 20 bases between. Germline CDR1 reads SGHAT; CDR2 reads FQNNGV. Turning to this clone: The antigen remains undetermined.

The chain has TRBV11-2 and TRBJ2-3; TRBD1 might be the D (5 bases). The TCR comes from a middle-aged woman in good health and CMV-seropositive. Sample: PBMCs. Here the CDR3 reads CASSFQGALITGTDTQYF. CDR3 DNA sequence: TGTGCCAGCAGCTTTCAAGGGGCTTTAATAACCGGCACAGATACGCAGTATTTT.